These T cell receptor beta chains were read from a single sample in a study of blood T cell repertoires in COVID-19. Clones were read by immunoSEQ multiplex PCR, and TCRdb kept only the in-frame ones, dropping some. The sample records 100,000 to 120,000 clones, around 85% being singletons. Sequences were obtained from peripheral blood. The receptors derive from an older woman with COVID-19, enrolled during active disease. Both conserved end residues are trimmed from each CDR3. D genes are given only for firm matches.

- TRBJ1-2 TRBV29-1 SVAQGLGGYT
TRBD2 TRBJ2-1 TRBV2 ASNPSTSGGATGYNEQF
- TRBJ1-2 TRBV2 ASSSDRNYGYT
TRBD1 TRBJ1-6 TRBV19 ASSLTPPTGDIYNSPLH
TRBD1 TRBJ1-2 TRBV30 AWSTPDRGGGYT
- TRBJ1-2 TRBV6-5 ASTRRPEGYGYT
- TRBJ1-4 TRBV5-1 ASSPMRETNEKLF
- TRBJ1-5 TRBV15 ATSRERVGNQPQH
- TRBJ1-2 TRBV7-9 ASIREGYGYT
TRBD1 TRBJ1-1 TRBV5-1 ASSSGQGNTEAF
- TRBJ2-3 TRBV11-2 ASSLDTSTDTQY
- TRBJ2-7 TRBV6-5 ASSPLTYSYEQY
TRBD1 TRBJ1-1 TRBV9 ASSAGLGQGGTEAF
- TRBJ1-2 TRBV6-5 ASSHKAKLYGYT
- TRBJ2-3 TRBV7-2 ASSLARASKAY
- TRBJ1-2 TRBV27 ASASRGDYGYT
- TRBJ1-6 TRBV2 ASSRAGGAGNSPLH
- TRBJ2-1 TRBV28 ASSLGDEQF
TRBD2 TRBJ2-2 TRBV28 ASSLGLNRVAGENTGELF
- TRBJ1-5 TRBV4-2 ASSLRSGRGIDSNQPQH
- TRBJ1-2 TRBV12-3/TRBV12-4 ASSLQGNYGYT
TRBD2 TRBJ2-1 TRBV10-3 AISDWGAGAYNEQF